A single sample gave rise to the 7 T cell receptor beta chains below, sequenced in a study of shared T cell receptors in the human thymus. The method was immunoSEQ multiplex PCR; TCRdb's version includes in-frame clones alone and lacks a portion of them. The table shows 640,000 or so clones, with about 89% occurring only once. In addition, the sample was reused for a study of human thymus T cells.

The specimen was thymocytes. The receptors were sampled from a boy less than two years old with a congenital heart defect.

The CDR3 DNA reads TGTGCCTGGAGTGTAAAGGGAGGTGATGACTATGGCTACACCTTC. It encodes CAWSVKGGDDYGYTF. The chain joins TRBV30 to TRBJ1-2; D not resolved. This CDR3 has 15 residues. Germline V gives CDR1 GTSNPN, CDR2 SVGIG (reference sequence). Trimming shortened V by 0 bases and J by 3 bases, and 14 bases separated the two germline ends.

The chain carries TRBV5-6 and TRBJ2-7, with D maybe TRBD1 (5 bases). Per the germline V gene, CDR1 is SGHDT and CDR2 is YYEEEE. The CDR3 has 19 residues. Trimming removed 4 bases at V and 2 bases at J, with 28 bases between. CDR3 DNA sequence: TGTGCCAGCAGCCGCCCGGACAAATCCGAGGCGATAGAAACCTACGAGCAGTACTTC. This translates into CASSRPDKSEAIETYEQYF. The full variable domain, with the rest looked up from reference TRBV5-6 and TRBJ2-7, is DAGVTQSPTHLIKTRGQQVTLRCSPKSGHDTVSWYQQALGQGPQFIFQYYEEEERQRGNFPDRFSGHQFPNYSSELNVNALLLGDSALYLCASSRPDKSEAIETYEQYFGPGTRLTVT.

This sequence joins TRBV6-1 and TRBJ2-5; TRBD1 matches at 8 bases. Germline CDR1 and CDR2: MNHNS and SASEGT. Trimming removed 6 bases from V and 7 bases from J; junction bases left unmatched: 7. This CDR3 is 13 amino acids long. The CDR3 coding sequence is TGTGCCAGCAGGGACAGGGCCCGAAGGACCCAGTACTTC. This codes for CASRDRARRTQYF.

The chain combines TRBV2 with TRBJ1-1; D is unclear. V was pared by 9 bases and J by 11 bases, with 13 bases between. Germline CDR1 and CDR2: SNHLY and FYNNEI. The CDR3 has 10 residues. CDR3 in amino acids: CAREEFGAFF. DNA of the CDR3: TGTGCCAGGGAGGAGTTTGGCGCTTTCTTT.

The chain is built from TRBV5-6 and TRBJ1-1, with unresolved D. Trimming shortened V by 4 bases and J by 2 bases, and 9 bases separated the two germline ends. This CDR3 is 13 amino acids long. Germline-derived CDR1 and CDR2 are SGHDT and YYEEEE. CDR3 sequence: CASSPGLNTEAFF. The CDR3 DNA sequence: TGTGCCAGCAGCCCCGGACTTAACACTGAAGCTTTCTTT.

The chain joins TRBV4-3 to TRBJ2-7; D might be TRBD2 (6 bases). The germline V gene encodes CDR1 LGHNA and CDR2 YSLEER. The V end lost 2 bases, the J end lost 2 bases, and 16 bases lay between the germline ends. The CDR3 contains 16 residues. CDR3 in amino acids: CASSQRPGVGPYEQYF. The DNA of the CDR3 is TGCGCCAGCAGCCAACGACCGGGAGTCGGCCCCTACGAGCAGTACTTC.

CDR3 DNA sequence: TGTGCCAGCAGCCAAGCAGTTTACGAGCAGTACTTC. Its translation is CASSQAVYEQYF. This chain connects TRBV14 to TRBJ2-7; D unclear. Germline CDR1 SGHDN, CDR2 FVKESK. The ends were cut back, 1 base at V and 4 bases at J, with 5 bases in the middle. The CDR3 spans 12 residues.